This T cell receptor (beta chain) came from a study of blood T cell repertoires in COVID-19. Study-level background: The study drew acute and convalescent COVID-19 samples from the United States, Italy and Spain. Nucleic acid was either cDNA or gDNA, and it came from T cells, B-cell-depleted T cells, or PBMCs.

The CDR3 runs to 13 residues. Germline V lookup: CDR1 LGHNT, CDR2 FRNRAP. V gave up 7 bases and J gave up 0 bases, with 4 bases separating them. Assay used: immunoSEQ multiplex PCR; TCRdb lists only in-frame clones, some missing. The sample has 40,000 to 50,000 clones, 89% seen once. The sequence came from a man aged 50 to 59 with active COVID-19. Sample: peripheral blood. The gene calls are TRBV12-5 and TRBJ2-6, with D uncertain. The CDR3 loop reads CASARSGANVLTF. CDR3 DNA sequence: TGTGCTAGTGCCCGCTCTGGGGCCAACGTCCTGACTTTC.